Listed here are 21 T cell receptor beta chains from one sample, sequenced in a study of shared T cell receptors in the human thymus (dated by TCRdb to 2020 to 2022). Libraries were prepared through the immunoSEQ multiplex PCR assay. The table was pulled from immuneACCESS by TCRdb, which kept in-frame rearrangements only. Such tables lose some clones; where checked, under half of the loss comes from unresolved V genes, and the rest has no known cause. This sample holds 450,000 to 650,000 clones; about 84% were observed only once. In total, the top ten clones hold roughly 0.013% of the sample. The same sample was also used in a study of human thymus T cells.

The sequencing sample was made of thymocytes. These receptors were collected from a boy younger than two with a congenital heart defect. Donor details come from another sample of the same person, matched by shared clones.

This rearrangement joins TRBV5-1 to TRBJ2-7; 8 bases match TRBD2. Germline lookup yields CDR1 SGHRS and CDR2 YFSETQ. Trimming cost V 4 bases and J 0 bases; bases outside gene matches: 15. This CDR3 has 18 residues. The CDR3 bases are TGCGCCAGCAGCCCCGATACTAGCGGCCAAAGGAGCTCCTACGAGCAGTACTTC. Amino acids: CASSPDTSGQRSSYEQYF.

CDR3 in amino acids: CASIAFSGANVLTF. CDR3 sequence (DNA): TGCGCCAGCATAGCCTTCTCTGGGGCCAACGTCCTGACTTTC. The chain couples TRBV23-1 to TRBJ2-6; D is ambiguous. TRBV23-1 is sorted into the ORF group, with uncertain function. Trimming shortened V by 7 bases and J by 0 bases, and 7 bases separated the two germline ends. CDR3 length equals 14 residues.

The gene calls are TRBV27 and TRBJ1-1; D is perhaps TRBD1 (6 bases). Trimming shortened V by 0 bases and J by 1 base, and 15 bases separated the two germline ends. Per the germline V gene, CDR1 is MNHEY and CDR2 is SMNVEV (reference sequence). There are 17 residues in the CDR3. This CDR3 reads CASSLSGARATNTEAFF. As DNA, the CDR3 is TGTGCCAGCAGTTTATCGGGGGCCCGGGCCACGAACACTGAAGCTTTCTTT.

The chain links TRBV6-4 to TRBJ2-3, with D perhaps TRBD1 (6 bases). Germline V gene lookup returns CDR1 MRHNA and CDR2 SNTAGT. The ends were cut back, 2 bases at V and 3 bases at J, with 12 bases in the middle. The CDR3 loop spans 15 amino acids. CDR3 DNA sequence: TGTGCCAGCAGTGACACAACTAGGGGGACAGATACGCAGTATTTT. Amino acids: CASSDTTRGTDTQYF.

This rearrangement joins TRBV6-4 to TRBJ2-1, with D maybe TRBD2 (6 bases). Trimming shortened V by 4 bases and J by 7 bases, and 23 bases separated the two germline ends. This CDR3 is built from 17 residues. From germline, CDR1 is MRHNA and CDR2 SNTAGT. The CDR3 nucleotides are TGTGCCAGCAGTGGACCACGGTGGGGAGCGGGTGGGAATGAGCAGTTCTTC. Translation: CASSGPRWGAGGNEQFF.

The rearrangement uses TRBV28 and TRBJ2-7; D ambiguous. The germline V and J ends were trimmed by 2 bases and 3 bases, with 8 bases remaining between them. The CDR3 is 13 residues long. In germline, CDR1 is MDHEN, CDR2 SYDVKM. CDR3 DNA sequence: TGTGCCAGCAGTTTAAATCCGCGCTACGAGCAGTACTTC. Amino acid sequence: CASSLNPRYEQYF.

CDR3 amino acids: CASSIALADRAGGSYEQYF. CDR3 DNA sequence: TGTGCCAGTAGTATAGCCCTCGCTGATAGGGCGGGAGGTTCCTACGAGCAGTACTTC. The J gene is TRBJ2-7, the V gene TRBV19; 8 bases fit TRBD2. With 1 base clipped from V and 1 base from J, the junction kept 15 bases outside the gene matches. The CDR3 runs 19 residues. Germline V lookup: CDR1 LNHDA, CDR2 SQIVND (reference sequence).

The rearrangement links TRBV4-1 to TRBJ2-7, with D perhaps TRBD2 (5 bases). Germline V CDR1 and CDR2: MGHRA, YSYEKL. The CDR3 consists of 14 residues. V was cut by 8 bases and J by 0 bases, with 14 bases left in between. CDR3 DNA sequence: TGCGCCAGCCGGGGTCACACTAGCTCCTACGAGCAGTACTTC. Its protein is CASRGHTSSYEQYF.

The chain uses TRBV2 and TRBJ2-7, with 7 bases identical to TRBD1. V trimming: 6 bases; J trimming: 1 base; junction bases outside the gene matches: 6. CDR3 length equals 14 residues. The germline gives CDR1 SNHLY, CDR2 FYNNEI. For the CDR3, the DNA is TGTGCCAGCAGCCACCGGACAGGATCCTACGAGCAGTACTTC. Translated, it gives CASSHRTGSYEQYF.

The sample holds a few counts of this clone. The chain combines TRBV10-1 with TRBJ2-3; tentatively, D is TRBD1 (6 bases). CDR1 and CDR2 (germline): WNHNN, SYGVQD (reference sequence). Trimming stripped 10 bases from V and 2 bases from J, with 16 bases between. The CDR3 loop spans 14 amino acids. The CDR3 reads CATPPRDTTDTQYF. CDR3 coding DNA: TGCGCCACCCCTCCCCGGGACACCACAGATACGCAGTATTTT.

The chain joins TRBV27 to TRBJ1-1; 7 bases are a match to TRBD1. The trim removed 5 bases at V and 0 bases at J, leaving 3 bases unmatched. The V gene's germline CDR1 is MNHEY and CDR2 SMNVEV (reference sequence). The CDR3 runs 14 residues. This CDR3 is CASSPGTVNTEAFF. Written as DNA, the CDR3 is TGTGCCAGCAGTCCGGGGACAGTGAACACTGAAGCTTTCTTT.

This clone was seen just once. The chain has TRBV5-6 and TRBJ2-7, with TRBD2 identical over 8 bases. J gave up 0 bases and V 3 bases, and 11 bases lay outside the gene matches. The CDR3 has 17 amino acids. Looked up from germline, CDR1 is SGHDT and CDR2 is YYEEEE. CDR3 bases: TGTGCCAGCAGCTATGGCGGGTGTAGCGGGACCTCCTACGAGCAGTACTTC. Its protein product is CASSYGGCSGTSYEQYF.

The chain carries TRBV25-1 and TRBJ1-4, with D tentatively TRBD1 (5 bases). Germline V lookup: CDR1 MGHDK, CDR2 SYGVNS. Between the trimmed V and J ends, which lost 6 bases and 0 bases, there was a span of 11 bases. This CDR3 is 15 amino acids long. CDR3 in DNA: TGTGCCAGCAGCGGGGGGTACACAACTAATGAAAAACTGTTTTTT. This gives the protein CASSGGYTTNEKLFF.

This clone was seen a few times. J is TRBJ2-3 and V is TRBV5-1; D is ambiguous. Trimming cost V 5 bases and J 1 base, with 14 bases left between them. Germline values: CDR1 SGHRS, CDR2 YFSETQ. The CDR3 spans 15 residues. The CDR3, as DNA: TGCGCCAGCAGTCCTCAGGATTACTGCACAGATACGCAGTATTTT. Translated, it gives CASSPQDYCTDTQYF. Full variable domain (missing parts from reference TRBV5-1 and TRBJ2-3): KAGVTQTPRYLIKTRGQQVTLSCSPISGHRSVSWYQQTPGQGLQFLFEYFSETQRNKGNFPGRFSGRQFSNSRSEMNVSTLELGDSALYLCASSPQDYCTDTQYFGPGTRLTVL.

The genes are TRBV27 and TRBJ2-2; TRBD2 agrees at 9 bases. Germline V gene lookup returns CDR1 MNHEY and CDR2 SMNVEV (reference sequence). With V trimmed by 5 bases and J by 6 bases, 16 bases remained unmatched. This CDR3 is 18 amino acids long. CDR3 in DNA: TGTGCCAGCAGTCCCCCAGCTCGAGTAGCGGGAGTCCCCGGGGAGCTGTTTTTT. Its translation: CASSPPARVAGVPGELFF.

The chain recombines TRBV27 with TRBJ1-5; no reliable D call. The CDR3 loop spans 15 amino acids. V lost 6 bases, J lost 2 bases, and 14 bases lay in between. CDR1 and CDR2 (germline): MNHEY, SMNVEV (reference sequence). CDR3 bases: TGTGCCAGCAGCTATACGAACTCGGGCAATCAGCCCCAGCATTTT. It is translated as CASSYTNSGNQPQHF.

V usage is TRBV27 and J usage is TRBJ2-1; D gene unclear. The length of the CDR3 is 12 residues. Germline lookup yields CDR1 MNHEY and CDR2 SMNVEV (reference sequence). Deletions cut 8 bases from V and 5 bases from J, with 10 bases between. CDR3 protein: CASRVLDNEQFF. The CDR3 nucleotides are TGTGCCAGCCGTGTGTTAGACAATGAGCAGTTCTTC.

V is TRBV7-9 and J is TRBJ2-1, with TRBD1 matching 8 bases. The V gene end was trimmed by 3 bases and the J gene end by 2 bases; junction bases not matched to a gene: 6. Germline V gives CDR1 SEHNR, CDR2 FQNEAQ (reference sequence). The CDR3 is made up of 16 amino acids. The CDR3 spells CASSFPRGLAYNEQFF. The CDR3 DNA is TGTGCCAGCAGCTTCCCCAGGGGGCTTGCCTACAATGAGCAGTTCTTC.

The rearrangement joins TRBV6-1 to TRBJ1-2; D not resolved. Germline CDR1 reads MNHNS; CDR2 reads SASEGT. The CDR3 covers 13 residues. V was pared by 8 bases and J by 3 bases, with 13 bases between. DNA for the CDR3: TGTGCCAGCGTTCGGCGGGCTGACTATGGCTACACCTTC. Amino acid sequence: CASVRRADYGYTF.

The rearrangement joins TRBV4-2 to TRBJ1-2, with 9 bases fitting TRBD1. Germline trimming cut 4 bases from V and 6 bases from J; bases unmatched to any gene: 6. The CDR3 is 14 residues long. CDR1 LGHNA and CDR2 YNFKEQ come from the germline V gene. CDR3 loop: CASSRTGESHGYTF. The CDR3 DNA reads TGTGCCAGCAGCCGGACAGGGGAATCGCATGGCTACACCTTC.

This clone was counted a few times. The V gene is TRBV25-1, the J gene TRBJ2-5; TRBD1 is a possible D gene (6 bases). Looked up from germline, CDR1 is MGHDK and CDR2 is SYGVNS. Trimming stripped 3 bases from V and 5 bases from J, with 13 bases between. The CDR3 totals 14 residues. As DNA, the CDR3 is TGTGCCAGCAGTGAGAGGGGGAGAGGGGAGACCCAGTACTTC. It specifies CASSERGRGETQYF.